Reported below is one T cell receptor (beta chain). This specimen comes from a study of blood T cell repertoires in COVID-19. Study context: PBMCs, B-cell-depleted T cells, or T cells provided the cDNA or gDNA that made up the material.

With 4 bases removed from V and 5 bases from J, the gap between germline ends came to 15 bases. CDR3 length: 14 residues. CDR1 is SGDLS, CDR2 YYNGEE, per germline. Original handling: Amplification with reference gene primers provided the estimates of nucleated cell counts. Generated by immunoSEQ multiplex PCR, the TCRdb table keeps only in-frame clones and is missing some. V and J calls and clone size are given by that table; D and trimming were obtained from the DNA. Altogether about 380,000 clones are present, about 89% being singletons, with the ten largest covering 1% to 1.5%. Two negative PCRs, clearance, or symptom resolution were required of recovered Cohort 3 donors.

The receptor was isolated from a man aged 30 to 39 who had recovered from COVID-19. The V and J genes are TRBV9 and TRBJ1-1; no clear D. Sequenced sample: PBMCs or T cells enriched from blood (not recorded which). In nucleotides, the CDR3 is TGTGCCAGCAGCCCTAGCGGGAGGATGACTGAAGCTTTCTTT. Its translation: CASSPSGRMTEAFF.